The 14 T cell receptor beta chains below were found in one sample sequenced in a study of blood T cell repertoires in COVID-19. Produced via immunoSEQ multiplex PCR; TCRdb's table is partial and in-frame only. Here the sample spans roughly 250,000 clones, around 85% being singletons. The source material was peripheral blood. The receptor source for this set is a human donor with COVID-19, enrolled during active disease. The donor label of this sample is uncertain.

The J gene is TRBJ1-1, the V gene TRBV27; 7 bases match TRBD1. CDR1 MNHEY and CDR2 SMNVEV come from the germline V gene (reference sequence). Trimming took 6 bases from V and 3 from J; bases not matched to a gene: 4. CDR3 length equals 13 residues. The CDR3 is CASSHRGDTEAFF. CDR3 nucleotide sequence: TGTGCCAGCAGCCACAGGGGTGACACTGAAGCTTTCTTT.

This clone was found a few times. The chain couples TRBV5-1 to TRBJ1-1; the D gene is possibly TRBD1 (6 bases). Germline CDR1 reads SGHRS; CDR2 reads YFSETQ. V lost 2 bases and J lost 4, with 12 bases in between. This CDR3 comprises 14 residues. The DNA of the CDR3 is TGCGCCAGCAGCTTCGGGGGGGCTGGCACTGAAGCTTTCTTT. As protein: CASSFGGAGTEAFF.

The chain links TRBV27 to TRBJ1-2, with 12 bases lining up with TRBD1. Germline trimming cut 0 bases from V and 7 bases from J; bases unmatched to any gene: 9. From germline, CDR1 is MNHEY and CDR2 SMNVEV (reference sequence). This CDR3 is 17 amino acids long. The CDR3 loop is CASSLSLIGTGGAGYTF. In DNA, the CDR3 is TGTGCCAGCAGTTTATCTCTCATAGGGACAGGGGGCGCTGGCTACACCTTC.

This clone has just one count. The V call is TRBV5-6, the J call TRBJ1-1, with 9 bases that match TRBD1. Trimming cost V 5 bases and J 6 bases; bases outside gene matches: 8. CDR3 length: 14 residues. The V gene's germline CDR1 is SGHDT and CDR2 YYEEEE. CDR3 in amino acids: CASSSQQGAAEAFF. The CDR3 bases are TGTGCCAGCAGTTCACAACAGGGGGCCGCTGAAGCTTTCTTT.

This rearrangement joins TRBV7-9 to TRBJ2-7, with 9 bases lining up with TRBD1. CDR1 and CDR2 (germline): SEHNR, FQNEAQ (reference sequence). Germline trimming cut 5 bases from V and 5 bases from J; bases unmatched to any gene: 16. The CDR3 runs to 17 residues. The CDR3 protein is CASSQDHTGGASDEQYF. For the CDR3, the DNA is TGTGCCAGCAGCCAAGACCATACAGGGGGCGCTTCAGACGAGCAGTACTTC. Variable domain in full (rest from reference TRBV7-9 and TRBJ2-7): DTGVSQNPRHKITKRGQNVTFRCDPISEHNRLYWYRQTLGQGPEFLTYFQNEAQLEKSRLLSDRFSAERPKGSFSTLEIQRTEQGDSAMYLCASSQDHTGGASDEQYFGPGTRLTVT.

The J gene is TRBJ1-4, the V gene TRBV6-5, with 8 bases fitting TRBD1. The CDR3 sequence is 15 residues long. Germline V gives CDR1 MNHEY, CDR2 SVGAGI. With V trimmed by 6 bases and J by 5 bases, 8 bases remained unmatched. In nucleotides, the CDR3 is TGTGCCAGCAGGCCAGACAGGGACAGGAATGAAAAACTGTTTTTT. It is translated as CASRPDRDRNEKLFF.

This clone was counted a single time. V gene TRBV7-2 combines with J gene TRBJ2-5; tentative D call: TRBD1 (7 bases). The CDR3 totals 15 residues. Germline V gene lookup returns CDR1 SGHTA and CDR2 FQGNSA. V lost 5 bases and J lost 2, with 15 bases in between. Here the CDR3 reads CASSTRGTAQETQYF. The CDR3 bases are TGTGCCAGCAGCACCCGCGGGACAGCTCAAGAGACCCAGTACTTC.

This chain uses TRBV5-4 with TRBJ1-6; D is unclear. Trimming shortened V by 4 bases and J by 7 bases, and 9 bases separated the two germline ends. The CDR3 covers 13 residues. CDR1 and CDR2 from the germline V gene are SGHNT and YYREEE (reference sequence). CDR3 nucleotides: TGTGCCAGCAGCCTGCGTCTAAATTCACCCCTCCACTTT. As protein: CASSLRLNSPLHF.

J is TRBJ2-7 and V is TRBV11-2, with TRBD2 identical over 7 bases. V lost 0 bases and J lost 4; bases outside the gene matches: 6. The germline CDR1 and CDR2 sequences are SGHAT and FQNNGV. The CDR3 extends over 15 amino acids. CDR3 coding DNA: TGTGCCAGCAGCTTAGATTGGGGGGGAGGGTACGAGCAGTACTTC. As protein: CASSLDWGGGYEQYF.

This clone showed up just once. The chain is built from TRBV30 and TRBJ1-1, with D uncertain. CDR3 size: 14 residues. The V gene's germline CDR1 is GTSNPN and CDR2 SVGIG (reference sequence). Trimming removed 2 bases from V and 2 bases from J, with 12 bases in between. The CDR3 bases are TGTGCCTGGAGTCTTCCTGTGTCTAACACTGAAGCTTTCTTT. This gives the protein CAWSLPVSNTEAFF.

With regard to this clone: Other DNA sequences in the same sample also yield this CDR3. The V and J genes are TRBV4-1 and TRBJ1-5; 8 bases match TRBD1. J was trimmed by 5 bases and V by 1 base; bases with no gene match: 4. The CDR3 is 15 amino acids. Germline CDR1 is MGHRA and CDR2 is YSYEKL. CDR3 nucleotide sequence: TGCGCCAGCAGCCAAGTAGGACAGGGTGATCAGCCCCAGCATTTT. Amino acids: CASSQVGQGDQPQHF.

The CDR3 here is CASSAEVGGASGSADTQYF. The CDR3 region has the DNA TGTGCCAGCAGTGCCGAGGTGGGAGGGGCTAGCGGGAGTGCAGATACGCAGTATTTT. This chain connects TRBV6-1 to TRBJ2-3, with 10 bases aligning to TRBD2. The CDR3 has 19 residues. V was clipped by 4 bases and J by 4 bases; unmatched bases: 17. In germline, CDR1 is MNHNS, CDR2 SASEGT.

The genes are TRBV2 and TRBJ1-4; 9 bases are a match to TRBD1. V dropped 10 bases and J dropped 8; count of bases not matched to a gene: 11. This CDR3 has 14 residues. CDR1 SNHLY and CDR2 FYNNEI come from the germline V gene. CDR3 region: CATKKDRGSEKLFF. The CDR3 DNA reads as TGTGCCACTAAGAAGGACAGGGGTAGCGAAAAACTGTTTTTT.

The gene calls are TRBV6-5 and TRBJ1-1, with 7 bases fitting TRBD1. Unmatched junction bases numbered 11, after V lost 6 bases and J lost 4 bases. This CDR3 contains 15 residues. Germline loops: CDR1 MNHEY, CDR2 SVGAGI. As DNA, the CDR3 is TGTGCCAGCAGGCGACCGGGACAGTATTCCACTGAAGCTTTCTTT. Translating it yields CASRRPGQYSTEAFF.